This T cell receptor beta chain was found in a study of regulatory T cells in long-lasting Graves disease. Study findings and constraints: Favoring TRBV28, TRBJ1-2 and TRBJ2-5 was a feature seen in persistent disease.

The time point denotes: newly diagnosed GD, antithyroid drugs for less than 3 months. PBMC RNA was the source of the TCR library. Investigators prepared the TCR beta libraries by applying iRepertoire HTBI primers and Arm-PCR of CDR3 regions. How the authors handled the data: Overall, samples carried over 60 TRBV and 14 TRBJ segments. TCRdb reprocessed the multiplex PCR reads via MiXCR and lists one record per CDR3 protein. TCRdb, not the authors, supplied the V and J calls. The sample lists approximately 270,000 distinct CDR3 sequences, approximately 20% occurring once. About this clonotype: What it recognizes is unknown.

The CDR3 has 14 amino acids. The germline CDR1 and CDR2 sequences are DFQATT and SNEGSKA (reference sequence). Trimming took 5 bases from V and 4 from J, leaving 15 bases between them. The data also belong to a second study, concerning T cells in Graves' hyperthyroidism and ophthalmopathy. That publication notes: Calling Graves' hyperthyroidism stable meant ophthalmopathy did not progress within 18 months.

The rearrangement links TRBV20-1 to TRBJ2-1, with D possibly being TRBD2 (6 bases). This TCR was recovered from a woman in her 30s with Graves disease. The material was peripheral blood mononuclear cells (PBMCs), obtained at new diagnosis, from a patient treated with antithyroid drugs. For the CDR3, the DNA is TGCAGTGCTGAACTAGCATACCCGTACAATGAGCAGTTCTTC. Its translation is CSAELAYPYNEQFF.